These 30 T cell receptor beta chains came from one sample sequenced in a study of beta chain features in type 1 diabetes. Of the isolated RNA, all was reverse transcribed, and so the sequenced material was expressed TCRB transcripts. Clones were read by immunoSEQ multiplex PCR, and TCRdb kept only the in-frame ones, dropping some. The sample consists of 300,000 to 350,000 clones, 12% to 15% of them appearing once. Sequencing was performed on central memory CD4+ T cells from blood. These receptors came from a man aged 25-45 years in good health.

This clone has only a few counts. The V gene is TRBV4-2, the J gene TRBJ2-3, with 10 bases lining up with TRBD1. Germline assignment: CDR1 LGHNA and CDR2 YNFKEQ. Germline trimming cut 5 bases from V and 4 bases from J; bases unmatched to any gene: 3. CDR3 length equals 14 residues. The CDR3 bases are TGTGCCAGCAGCTTAGGACAGGGGGCAGATACGCAGTATTTT. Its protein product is CASSLGQGADTQYF.

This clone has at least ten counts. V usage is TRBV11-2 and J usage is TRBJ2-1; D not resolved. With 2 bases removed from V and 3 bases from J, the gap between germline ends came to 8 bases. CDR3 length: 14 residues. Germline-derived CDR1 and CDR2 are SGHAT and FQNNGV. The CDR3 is CASSLMTGYNEQFF. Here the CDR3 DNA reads TGTGCCAGCAGCTTAATGACGGGCTACAATGAGCAGTTCTTC.

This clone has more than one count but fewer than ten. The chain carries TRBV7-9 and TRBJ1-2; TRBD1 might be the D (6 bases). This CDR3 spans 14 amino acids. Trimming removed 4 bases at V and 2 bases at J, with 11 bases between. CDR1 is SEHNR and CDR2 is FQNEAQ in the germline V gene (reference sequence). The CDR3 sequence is CASSSLTGNYGYTF. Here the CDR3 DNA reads TGTGCCAGCAGCTCCTTGACAGGAAACTATGGCTACACCTTC.

Written as DNA, the CDR3 is TGTGCCAGCAGCGTAGCTCCGCAGCCGGGAAGCGGCACAGATACGCAGTATTTT. This sequence encodes CASSVAPQPGSGTDTQYF. This chain uses TRBV9 with TRBJ2-3; D might be TRBD2 (5 bases). V was clipped by 0 bases and J by 1 base, with 18 bases between them. Germline V gene sequence: CDR1 SGDLS, CDR2 YYNGEE. This CDR3 comprises 18 residues.

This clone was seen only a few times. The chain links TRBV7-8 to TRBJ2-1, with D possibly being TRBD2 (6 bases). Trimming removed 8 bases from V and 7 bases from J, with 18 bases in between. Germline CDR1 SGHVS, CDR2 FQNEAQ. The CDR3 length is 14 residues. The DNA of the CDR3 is TGTGCCAGCTTTACCTGGGGGGTGAAGAATGAGCAGTTCTTC. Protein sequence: CASFTWGVKNEQFF. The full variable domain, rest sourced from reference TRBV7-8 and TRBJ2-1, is GAGVSQSPRYKVAKRGQDVALRCDPISGHVSLFWYQQALGQGPEFLTYFQNEAQLDKSGLPSDRFFAERPEGSVSTLKIQRTQQEDSAVYLCASFTWGVKNEQFFGPGTRLTVL.

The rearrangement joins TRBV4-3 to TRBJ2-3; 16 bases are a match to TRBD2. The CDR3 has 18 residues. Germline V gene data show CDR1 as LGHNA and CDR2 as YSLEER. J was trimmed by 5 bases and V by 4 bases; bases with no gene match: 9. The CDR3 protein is CASSPTGTSGGAGDTQYF. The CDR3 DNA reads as TGCGCCAGCAGCCCGACGGGGACTAGCGGGGGGGCCGGAGATACGCAGTATTTT.

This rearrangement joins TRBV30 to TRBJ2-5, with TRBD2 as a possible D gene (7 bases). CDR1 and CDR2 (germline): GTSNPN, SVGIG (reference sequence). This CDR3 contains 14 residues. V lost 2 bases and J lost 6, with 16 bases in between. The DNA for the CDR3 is TGTGCCTGGAGTACGGGGGGCGGGATAAAGACCCAGTACTTC. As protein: CAWSTGGGIKTQYF.

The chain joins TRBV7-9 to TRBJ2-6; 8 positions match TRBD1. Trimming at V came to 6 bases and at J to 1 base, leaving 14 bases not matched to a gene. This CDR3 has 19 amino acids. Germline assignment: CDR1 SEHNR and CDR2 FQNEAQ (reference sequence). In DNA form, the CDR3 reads TGTGCCAGCAGTCCGAAGGCGAGACAGGGGATATCTGGGGCCAACGTCCTGACTTTC. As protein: CASSPKARQGISGANVLTF.

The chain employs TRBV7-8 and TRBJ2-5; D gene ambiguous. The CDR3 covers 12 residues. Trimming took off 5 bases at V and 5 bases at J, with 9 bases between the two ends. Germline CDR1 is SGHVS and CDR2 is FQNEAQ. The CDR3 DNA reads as TGTGCCAGCAGCCCAAGTGGGGAGACCCAGTACTTC. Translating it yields CASSPSGETQYF. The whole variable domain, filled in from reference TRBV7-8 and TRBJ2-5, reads GAGVSQSPRYKVAKRGQDVALRCDPISGHVSLFWYQQALGQGPEFLTYFQNEAQLDKSGLPSDRFFAERPEGSVSTLKIQRTQQEDSAVYLCASSPSGETQYFGPGTRLLVL.

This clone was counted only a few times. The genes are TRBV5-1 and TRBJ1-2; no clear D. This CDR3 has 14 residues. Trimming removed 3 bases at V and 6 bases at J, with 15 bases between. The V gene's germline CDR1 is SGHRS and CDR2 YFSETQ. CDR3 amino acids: CASSSFGQPNGYTF. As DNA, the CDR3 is TGCGCCAGCAGCTCTTTTGGGCAGCCGAATGGCTACACCTTC.

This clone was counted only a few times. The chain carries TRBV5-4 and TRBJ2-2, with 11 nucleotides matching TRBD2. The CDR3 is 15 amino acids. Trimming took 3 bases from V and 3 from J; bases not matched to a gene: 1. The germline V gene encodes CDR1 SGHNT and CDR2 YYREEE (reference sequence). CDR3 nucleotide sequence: TGTGCCAGCAGCTCGGGACTAGCGGACACCGGGGAGCTGTTTTTT. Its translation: CASSSGLADTGELFF.

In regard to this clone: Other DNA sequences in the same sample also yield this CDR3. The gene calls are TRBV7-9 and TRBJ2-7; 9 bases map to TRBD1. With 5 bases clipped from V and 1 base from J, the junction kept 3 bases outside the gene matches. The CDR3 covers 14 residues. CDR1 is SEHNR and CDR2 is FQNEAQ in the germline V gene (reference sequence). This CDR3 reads CASSTGQGSYEQYF. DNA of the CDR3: TGTGCCAGCAGCACCGGACAGGGGTCCTACGAGCAGTACTTC.

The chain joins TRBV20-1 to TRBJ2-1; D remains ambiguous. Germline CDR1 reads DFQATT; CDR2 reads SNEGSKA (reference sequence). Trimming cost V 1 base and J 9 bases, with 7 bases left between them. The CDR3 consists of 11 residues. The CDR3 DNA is TGCAGTGCTAGAGGGGTGATTGAGCAGTTCTTC. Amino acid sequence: CSARGVIEQFF.

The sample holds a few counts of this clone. CDR3 DNA sequence: TGTGCCAGCAGCCCCGTAGGAGGGGACTACACCTTC. Translation gives CASSPVGGDYTF. The J gene is TRBJ1-2, the V gene TRBV9, with D perhaps TRBD1 (5 bases). V shed 4 bases and J shed 10 bases, with 14 bases lying between them. The CDR3 contains 12 residues. Germline CDR1 is SGDLS and CDR2 is YYNGEE.

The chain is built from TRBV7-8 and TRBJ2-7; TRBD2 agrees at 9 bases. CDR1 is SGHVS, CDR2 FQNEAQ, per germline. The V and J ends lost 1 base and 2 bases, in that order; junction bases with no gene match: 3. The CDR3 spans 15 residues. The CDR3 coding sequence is TGTGCCAGCAGCTTAGGAGCGGGGGGAGCCTACGAGCAGTACTTC. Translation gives CASSLGAGGAYEQYF.

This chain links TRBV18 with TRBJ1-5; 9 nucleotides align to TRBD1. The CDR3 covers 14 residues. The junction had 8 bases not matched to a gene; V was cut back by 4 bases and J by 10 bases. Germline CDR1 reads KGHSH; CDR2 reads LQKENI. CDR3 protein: CASSQDRGSGPQHF. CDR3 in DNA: TGTGCCAGCTCACAGGACAGGGGTTCGGGACCCCAGCATTTT.

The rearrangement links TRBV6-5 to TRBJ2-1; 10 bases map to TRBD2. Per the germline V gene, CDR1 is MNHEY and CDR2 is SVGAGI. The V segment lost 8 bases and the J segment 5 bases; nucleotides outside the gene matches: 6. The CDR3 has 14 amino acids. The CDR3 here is CASGNSGGNNEQFF. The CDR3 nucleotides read TGTGCCAGCGGTAATAGCGGGGGGAACAATGAGCAGTTCTTC.

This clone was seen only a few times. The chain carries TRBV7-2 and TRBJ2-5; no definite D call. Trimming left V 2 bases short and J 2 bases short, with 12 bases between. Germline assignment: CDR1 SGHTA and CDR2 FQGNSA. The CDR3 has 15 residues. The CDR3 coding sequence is TGTGCCAGCAGCTTAATGTCTTGGGGACAAGAGACCCAGTACTTC. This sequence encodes CASSLMSWGQETQYF.

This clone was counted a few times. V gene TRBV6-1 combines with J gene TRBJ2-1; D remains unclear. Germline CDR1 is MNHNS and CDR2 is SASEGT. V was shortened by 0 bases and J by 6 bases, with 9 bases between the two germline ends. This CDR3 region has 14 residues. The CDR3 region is CASSEARVANEQFF. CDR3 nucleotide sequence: TGTGCCAGCAGTGAAGCTCGGGTAGCCAATGAGCAGTTCTTC.

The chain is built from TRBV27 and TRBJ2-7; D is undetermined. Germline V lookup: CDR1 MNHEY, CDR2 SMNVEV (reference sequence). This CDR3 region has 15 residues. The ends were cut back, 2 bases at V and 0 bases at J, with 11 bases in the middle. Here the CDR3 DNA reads TGTGCCAGCAGTTTAGACAAACGCTCCTCCTACGAGCAGTACTTC. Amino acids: CASSLDKRSSYEQYF.

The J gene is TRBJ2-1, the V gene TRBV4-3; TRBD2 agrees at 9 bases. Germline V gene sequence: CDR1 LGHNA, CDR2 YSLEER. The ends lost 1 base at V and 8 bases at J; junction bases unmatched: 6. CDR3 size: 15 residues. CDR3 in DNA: TGCGCCAGCAGCCAAGGCGGCGGGGGGGCTGATGAGCAGTTCTTC. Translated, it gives CASSQGGGGADEQFF.

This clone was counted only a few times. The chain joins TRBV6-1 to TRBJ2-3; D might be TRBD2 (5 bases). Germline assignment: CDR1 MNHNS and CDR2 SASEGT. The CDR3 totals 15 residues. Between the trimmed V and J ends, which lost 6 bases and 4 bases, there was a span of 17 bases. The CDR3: CASSKLGPAPDTQYF. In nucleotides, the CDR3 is TGTGCCAGCAGCAAACTAGGCCCGGCGCCAGATACGCAGTATTTT.

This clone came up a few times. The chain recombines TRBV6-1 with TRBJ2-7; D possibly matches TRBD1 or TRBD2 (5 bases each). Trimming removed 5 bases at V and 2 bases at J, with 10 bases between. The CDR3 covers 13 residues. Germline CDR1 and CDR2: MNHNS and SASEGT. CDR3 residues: CASSRGTTYEQYF. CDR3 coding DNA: TGTGCCAGCAGTAGAGGGACCACCTACGAGCAGTACTTC.

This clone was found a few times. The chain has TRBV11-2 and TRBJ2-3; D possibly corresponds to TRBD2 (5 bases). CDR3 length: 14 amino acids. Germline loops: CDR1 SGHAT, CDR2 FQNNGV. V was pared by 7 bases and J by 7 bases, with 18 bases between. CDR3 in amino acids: CASTRATGGYTQYF. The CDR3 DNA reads TGTGCCAGCACCCGGGCTACTGGCGGGTATACGCAGTATTTT.

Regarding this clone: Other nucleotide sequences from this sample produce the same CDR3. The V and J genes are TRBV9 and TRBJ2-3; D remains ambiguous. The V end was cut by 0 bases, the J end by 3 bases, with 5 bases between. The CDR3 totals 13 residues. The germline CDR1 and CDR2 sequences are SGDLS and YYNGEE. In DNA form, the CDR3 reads TGTGCCAGCAGCGTAGATGGAACAGATACGCAGTATTTT. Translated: CASSVDGTDTQYF. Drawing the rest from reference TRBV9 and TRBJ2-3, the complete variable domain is DSGVTQTPKHLITATGQRVTLRCSPRSGDLSVYWYQQSLDQGLQFLIQYYNGEERAKGNILERFSAQQFPDLHSELNLSSLELGDSALYFCASSVDGTDTQYFGPGTRLTVL.

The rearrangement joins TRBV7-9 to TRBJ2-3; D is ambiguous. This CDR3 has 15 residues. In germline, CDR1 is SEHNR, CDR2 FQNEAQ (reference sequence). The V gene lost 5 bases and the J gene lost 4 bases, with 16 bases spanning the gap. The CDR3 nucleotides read TGTGCCAGCAGCCCGAGTGTCCACCATTCAGATACGCAGTATTTT. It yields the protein CASSPSVHHSDTQYF.

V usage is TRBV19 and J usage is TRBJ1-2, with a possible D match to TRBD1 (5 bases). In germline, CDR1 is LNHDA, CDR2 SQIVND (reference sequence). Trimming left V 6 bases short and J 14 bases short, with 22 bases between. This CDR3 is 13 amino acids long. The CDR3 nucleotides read TGTGCCAGTAGCTCCCGGGACGGTCTCCGTCGTACCTTC. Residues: CASSSRDGLRRTF.

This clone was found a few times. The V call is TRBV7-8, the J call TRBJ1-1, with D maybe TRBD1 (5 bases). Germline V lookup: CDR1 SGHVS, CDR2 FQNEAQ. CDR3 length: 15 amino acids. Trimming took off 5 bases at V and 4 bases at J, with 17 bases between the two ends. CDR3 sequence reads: CASSISSGVGTEAFF. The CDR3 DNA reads TGTGCCAGCAGCATTAGTTCGGGGGTGGGCACTGAAGCTTTCTTT.

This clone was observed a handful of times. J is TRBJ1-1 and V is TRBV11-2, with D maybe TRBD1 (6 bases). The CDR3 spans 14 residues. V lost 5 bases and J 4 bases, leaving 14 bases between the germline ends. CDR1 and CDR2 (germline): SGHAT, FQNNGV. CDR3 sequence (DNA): TGTGCCAGCAGCCGGATCCAGGGGATCACTGAAGCTTTCTTT. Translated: CASSRIQGITEAFF. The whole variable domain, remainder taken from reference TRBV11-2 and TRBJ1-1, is EAGVAQSPRYKIIEKRQSVAFWCNPISGHATLYWYQQILGQGPKLLIQFQNNGVVDDSQLPKDRFSAERLKGVDSTLKIQPAKLEDSAVYLCASSRIQGITEAFFGQGTRLTVV.

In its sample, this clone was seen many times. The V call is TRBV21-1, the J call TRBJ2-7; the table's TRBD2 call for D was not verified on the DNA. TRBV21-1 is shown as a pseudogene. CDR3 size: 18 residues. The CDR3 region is CASSKIARTVDRPYEQYF. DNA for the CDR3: TGTGCCAGCAGCAAAATAGCCAGGACTGTAGATCGGCCCTACGAGCAGTACTTC.